This record concerns one TCR beta chain sequence. J gave up 0 bases and V 9 bases, and 4 bases lay outside the gene matches. Germline CDR1 MDHEN, CDR2 SYDVKM. This CDR3 has 15 residues. The sample originates from a study of cytomegalovirus exposure and HLA in healthy donors. The wider study: In terms of ancestry, the Caucasian-associated cluster contained 81% of the 350 to 450 genotyped donors.

PCR used 60 Vbeta primers and 13 Jbeta primers. The method was immunoSEQ multiplex PCR; TCRdb's version includes in-frame clones alone and lacks a portion of them. The sample lists under 150,000 clones; approximately 80% were seen once. The sequenced sample consisted of PBMCs. The receptor comes from a girl aged 2 to 9 in good health and CMV-seronegative. The rearrangement joins TRBV28 to TRBJ2-6, with TRBD2 matching over 8 bases. The CDR3 loop is CASTSGRSGANVLTF. The CDR3 DNA sequence: TGTGCCAGTACTAGCGGCCGCTCTGGGGCCAACGTCCTGACTTTC.